These 19 T cell receptor beta chains came from one sample sequenced in a study of cytomegalovirus exposure and HLA in healthy donors (dated by TCRdb to the late 2010s). The library came from the immunoSEQ multiplex PCR assay. For the multiplex PCR, a mixture combining 60 forward primers for TCR Vbeta segments and 13 reverse primers for TCR Jbeta segments was used. Sourced from immuneACCESS, this table was stored by TCRdb with only in-frame sequences that have V and J called. A share of the clones is absent; for the studies checked, an unresolved V gene accounts for under half, and the remainder has no known explanation. For this sample there are about 120,000 clones; around 73% appear just once. The ten largest clones take up about 8.2% of the sample. Sample: PBMCs. The origin of the receptors is a woman aged 40 to 50 in good health and CMV-seropositive.

V gene TRBV6-4 combines with J gene TRBJ1-2; TRBD1 matches 11 bases. CDR1 is MRHNA, CDR2 SNTAGT, per germline. With V trimmed by 6 bases and J by 7 bases, 7 bases remained unmatched. The CDR3 sequence is 14 residues long. CDR3: CASSPGTGGRGYTF. CDR3 sequence (DNA): TGTGCCAGCAGCCCCGGGACAGGGGGTCGTGGCTACACCTTC.

The J gene is TRBJ2-7, the V gene TRBV5-4; D is perhaps TRBD2 (6 bases). Trimming took 3 bases from V and 2 from J, leaving 18 bases between them. Germline-derived CDR1 and CDR2 are SGHNT and YYREEE (reference sequence). CDR3 length: 16 residues. This CDR3 reads CASSSGGSTNAYEQYF. The CDR3, as DNA: TGTGCCAGCAGCTCCGGGGGTTCTACGAATGCCTACGAGCAGTACTTC.

This chain links TRBV7-9 with TRBJ1-5; possible D gene TRBD1, 6 bases. The CDR3 is made up of 14 amino acids. Germline assignment: CDR1 SEHNR and CDR2 FQNEAQ (reference sequence). Trimming cost V 2 bases and J 6 bases, with 11 bases left between them. CDR3: CASSLSQGGQPQHF. CDR3 in DNA: TGTGCCAGCAGCTTATCACAGGGCGGTCAGCCCCAGCATTTT.

The chain joins TRBV13 to TRBJ2-1; 11 bases match TRBD2. Germline lookup yields CDR1 PRHDT and CDR2 FYEKMQ (reference sequence). With 4 bases clipped from V and 7 bases from J, the junction kept 12 bases outside the gene matches. The CDR3 contains 17 residues. As DNA, the CDR3 is TGTGCCAGCAGCTCCCTCTTGGCTAGCGGGGGGAGGAATGAGCAGTTCTTC. The encoded protein is CASSSLLASGGRNEQFF.

J is TRBJ2-7 and V is TRBV5-3, with D possibly being TRBD1 (5 bases). TRBV5-3 is an open reading frame whose function is uncertain. Trimming stripped 3 bases from V and 7 bases from J, with 20 bases between. The CDR3 is 15 amino acids. The CDR3 region is CARSSQRPRVREQYF. CDR3 nucleotide sequence: TGTGCCAGAAGCTCTCAGAGACCCAGGGTGAGGGAGCAGTACTTC.

This clone came up a few times. The chain joins TRBV7-2 to TRBJ1-2; a possible D gene is TRBD1 (5 bases). Per germline, CDR1 SGHTA and CDR2 FQGNSA. The CDR3 is 14 amino acids. V was pared by 4 bases and J by 0 bases, with 9 bases between. CDR3 region: CASSSTTANYGYTF. The CDR3 nucleotides are TGTGCCAGCAGCTCAACGACAGCTAACTATGGCTACACCTTC.

The V gene is TRBV25-1, the J gene TRBJ1-1; 7 nucleotides align to TRBD1. The CDR3 covers 14 residues. CDR1 and CDR2 from the germline V gene are MGHDK and SYGVNS. The V segment lost 4 bases and the J segment 2 bases; nucleotides outside the gene matches: 4. Written as DNA, the CDR3 is TGTGCCAGCAGTGGGCGACAGGGCAACACTGAAGCTTTCTTT. This encodes CASSGRQGNTEAFF.

J is TRBJ1-1 and V is TRBV9; 8 bases agree with TRBD1. The junction had 12 bases not matched to a gene; V was cut back by 4 bases and J by 7 bases. Germline CDR1 SGDLS, CDR2 YYNGEE. CDR3 length equals 15 residues. CDR3 region: CASSLLLPGGGEAFF. CDR3 in DNA: TGTGCCAGCAGCCTCCTACTTCCAGGGGGCGGTGAAGCTTTCTTT.

This chain uses TRBV7-6 with TRBJ2-2; D might be TRBD2 (6 bases). The germline V gene encodes CDR1 SGHVS and CDR2 FNYEAQ. The CDR3 spans 15 residues. Trimming removed 5 bases at V and 6 bases at J, with 16 bases between. The CDR3 region is CASSPPGLTPGELFF. The CDR3 DNA reads TGTGCCAGCAGCCCGCCTGGACTAACCCCCGGGGAGCTGTTTTTT.

The J gene is TRBJ2-1, the V gene TRBV18; 7 bases map to TRBD2. Germline CDR1 reads KGHSH; CDR2 reads LQKENI. This CDR3 region has 12 residues. V dropped 3 bases and J dropped 8; count of bases not matched to a gene: 1. The CDR3 is CASSPSGDEQFF. CDR3 coding DNA: TGTGCCAGCTCACCCAGCGGGGATGAGCAGTTCTTC. The variable domain in full, with the rest retrieved from reference TRBV18 and TRBJ2-1, is NAGVMQNPRHLVRRRGQEARLRCSPMKGHSHVYWYRQLPEEGLKFMVYLQKENIIDESGMPKERFSAEFPKEGPSILRIQQVVRGDSAAYFCASSPSGDEQFFGPGTRLTVL.

The chain recombines TRBV5-4 with TRBJ1-1; a possible D gene is TRBD1 (5 bases). In germline, CDR1 is SGHNT, CDR2 YYREEE (reference sequence). This CDR3 has 17 residues. Deletions cut 1 base from V and 5 bases from J, with 21 bases between. This chain's CDR3 is CASSLTSYVRVGTEAFF. CDR3 in DNA: TGTGCCAGCAGCTTGACTTCCTATGTCAGGGTCGGAACTGAAGCTTTCTTT.

The chain joins TRBV7-6 to TRBJ2-1, with 7 bases that match TRBD2. The ends lost 2 bases at V and 5 bases at J; junction bases unmatched: 3. Per the germline V gene, CDR1 is SGHVS and CDR2 is FNYEAQ. There are 14 residues in the CDR3. The CDR3 spells CASSLLGGNNEQFF. As DNA, the CDR3 is TGTGCCAGCAGCTTATTGGGGGGGAACAATGAGCAGTTCTTC.

This clone was seen a few times. The chain couples TRBV20-1 to TRBJ2-7, with D possibly matching TRBD2 (5 bases). This CDR3 spans 11 amino acids. Germline V gene lookup returns CDR1 DFQATT and CDR2 SNEGSKA (reference sequence). The ends were cut back, 7 bases at V and 4 bases at J, with 11 bases in the middle. CDR3 coding DNA: TGCAGTGTCCCGGACTTATACGAGCAGTACTTC. Translated, it gives CSVPDLYEQYF.

This sequence joins TRBV6-1 and TRBJ1-5; 8 nucleotides match TRBD1. Germline V CDR1 and CDR2: MNHNS, SASEGT. J gave up 7 bases and V 7 bases, and 6 bases lay outside the gene matches. The CDR3 is 13 residues long. The CDR3 reads CASIVGTGQPQHF. The CDR3 coding sequence is TGTGCCAGCATAGTTGGGACAGGCCAGCCCCAGCATTTT.

This chain connects TRBV7-2 to TRBJ1-2; D uncertain. CDR1 and CDR2 (germline): SGHTA, FQGNSA. V was trimmed by 4 bases and J by 5 bases, leaving 5 bases between them. This CDR3 region has 11 residues. The CDR3 region has the DNA TGTGCCAGCAGCTCCTTTTATGGCTACACCTTC. Protein sequence: CASSSFYGYTF.

This clone has a handful of counts. At one end the junction does not follow the germline gene, possibly because of a read error. The chain recombines TRBV6-5 with TRBJ1-4, with TRBD1 matching over 8 bases. In germline, CDR1 is MNHEY, CDR2 SVGAGI. There are 12 residues in the CDR3. The CDR3 spells CASSTTGGPRIF. CDR3 nucleotides: TGTGCCAGCAGTACCACAGGGGGACCTCGGATTTTT.

The chain links TRBV29-1 to TRBJ1-2, with TRBD1 matching 8 bases. Trimming cost V 7 bases and J 5 bases; bases outside gene matches: 3. Per germline, CDR1 SQVTM and CDR2 ANQGSEA. This CDR3 region has 11 residues. As DNA, the CDR3 is TGCAGCGAGGGGACAGGTTATGGCTACACCTTC. Translating gives CSEGTGYGYTF.

The chain carries TRBV27 and TRBJ2-7; TRBD2 is a possible D gene (5 bases). Trimming took off 3 bases at V and 7 bases at J, with 13 bases between the two ends. This CDR3 is built from 13 residues. Per germline, CDR1 MNHEY and CDR2 SMNVEV (reference sequence). The CDR3 bases are TGTGCCAGCAGTTTGCGGACTGGTTGGGAGCAGTACTTC. It translates to CASSLRTGWEQYF.

The CDR3 DNA follows: TGTGCCAGCAGCCGGGATTATTCGGACGAGCAGTACTTC. Protein: CASSRDYSDEQYF. The genes are TRBV7-3 and TRBJ2-7, with D perhaps matching TRBD2 (5 bases). With 5 bases removed from V and 5 bases from J, the gap between germline ends came to 13 bases. The CDR3 loop spans 13 amino acids. Germline V gene lookup returns CDR1 SGHTA and CDR2 FQGTGA. The complete variable domain, with remaining parts taken from reference TRBV7-3 and TRBJ2-7, reads GAGVSQTPSNKVTEKGKYVELRCDPISGHTALYWYRQSLGQGPEFLIYFQGTGAADDSGLPNDRFFAVRPEGSVSTLKIQRTERGDSAVYLCASSRDYSDEQYFGPGTRLTVT.